These T cell receptor beta chains were read from a single sample in a study of technical replicates of blood from several donors. The repertoire was sequenced with immunoSEQ multiplex PCR; TCRdb's copy has only in-frame clones and lacks some. The sample has tens of thousands of clones; approximately 97% are singletons. Sequencing used T cells isolated from PBMCs. These receptors all come from a human donor in good health. Both conserved end residues are part of each CDR3. A D gene is named only where the DNA matches it firmly. Expanded clones are given a class, and other clones once, few, many or no size at all.

j_gene | abundance | v_gene | d_gene | CDR3nt | CDR3aa
TRBJ2-2 | NA | TRBV29-1 | NA | TGCAGCGTTGGAGGACCACTAGATTCGTTCGCGAACACCGGGGAGCTGTTTTTT | CSVGGPLDSFANTGELFF
TRBJ2-1 | NA | TRBV13 | TRBD2 | TGTGCCAGCAGCTTATCAGGGACTAGCGGGAGGGATGAGCAGTTCTTC | CASSLSGTSGRDEQFF
TRBJ2-7 | once | TRBV29-1 | NA | TGCAGCGTCACAGGGATCTCCTACGAGCAGTACTTC | CSVTGISYEQYF
TRBJ1-4 | NA | TRBV7-9 | NA | TGTGCCAGCAGCTTGGACAGCCAGGAAAAACTGTTTTTT | CASSLDSQEKLFF
TRBJ2-5 | NA | TRBV28 | NA | TGTGCCAGCAGGGAGGGGTTTGGGACCCAGTACTTC | CASREGFGTQYF
TRBJ2-7 | once | TRBV28 | TRBD2 | TGTGCCAGCAGCTTACGAGGAGGGAGGGCTAGCGGGGATAGGGAGCAGTACTTC | CASSLRGGRASGDREQYF
TRBJ1-1 | NA | TRBV4-1 | NA | TGCGCCAGCAGTCAGTCAGGGCTCATGAACACTGAAGCTTTCTTT | CASSQSGLMNTEAFF
TRBJ1-2 | NA | TRBV15 | NA | TGTGCCACCAGCAGAGATCGGGGGGAATTCAGCGATGGCTACACCTTC | CATSRDRGEFSDGYTF
TRBJ1-6 | once | TRBV4-2 | NA | TGTGCCAGCAGCCCTCGATCCTCAGGGCTGGGTAATTCACCCCTCCACTTT | CASSPRSSGLGNSPLHF
TRBJ2-1 | once | TRBV11-2 | NA | TGTGCCAGCAGCTTAGGACAAGTCAATGAGCAGTTCTTC | CASSLGQVNEQFF
TRBJ2-2 | NA | TRBV19 | NA | TGTGCCAGTAGACTCACCGGGGAGCTGTTTTTT | CASRLTGELFF
TRBJ2-5 | NA | TRBV19 | NA | TGTGCCAGTAGTATACCCGGGAGACGAGAGACCCAGTACTTC | CASSIPGRRETQYF
TRBJ2-2 | NA | TRBV4-1 | NA | TGCGCCAGCAGCCTTCCCCCCCGGGAACCTACCGGGGAGCTGTTTTTT | CASSLPPREPTGELFF
TRBJ1-4 | NA | TRBV6-1 | NA | TGTGCCAGCATGCGGGTAGAAAAACTGTTTTTT | CASMRVEKLFF